Presented here are 18 T cell receptor beta chains from one specimen sequenced in a study of immune heterogeneity within non-small cell lung tumors. Multiplex PCR with 32 V and 13 J primers amplified TCR beta CDR3. Using its own MiXCR run on the multiplex PCR reads, TCRdb lists one record per CDR3 protein. The table shows under 35,000 distinct CDR3 sequences, with about 29% occurring only once. Genomic DNA extracted from bulk tumor tissue served as template. A total of around 590 ng was used per sample. Surgical sampling yielded several biopsies per primary tumor (spaced far apart). Surgery that was curative in intent was performed on patients with untreated, newly diagnosed non-small cell lung cancer. Source material: lung tumor tissue. These receptors were taken from a man aged 40-55 years with non-small cell lung cancer.

The CDR3 coding sequence is TGTGCCATCAGCGGTACAGGGGATCATTCACCCCTCCACTTT. As protein: CAISGTGDHSPLHF. This chain connects TRBV10-3 to TRBJ1-6; TRBD1 aligns across 7 bases. CDR1 is ENHRY, CDR2 SYGVKD, per germline. V gave up 6 bases and J gave up 8 bases; unmatched junction bases: 7. The CDR3 is 14 residues long.

This clonotype was seen at least ten times. This sequence joins TRBV5-1 and TRBJ2-7; D is perhaps TRBD1 or TRBD2 (5 bases each). The ends were cut back, 1 base at V and 7 bases at J, with 18 bases in the middle. The CDR3 runs 15 residues. Germline-derived CDR1 and CDR2 are SGHRS and YFSETQ. CDR3 sequence: CASSLLQSGPREQYF. CDR3 nucleotides: TGCGCCAGCAGCTTGCTGCAGTCGGGACCACGGGAGCAGTACTTC. Full variable domain (rest looked up from reference TRBV5-1 and TRBJ2-7): KAGVTQTPRYLIKTRGQQVTLSCSPISGHRSVSWYQQTPGQGLQFLFEYFSETQRNKGNFPGRFSGRQFSNSRSEMNVSTLELGDSALYLCASSLLQSGPREQYFGPGTRLTVT.

This clonotype was detected a few times. The V call is TRBV6-5, the J call TRBJ1-1, with D perhaps TRBD1 (6 bases). Trimming cost V 0 bases and J 0 bases, with 8 bases left between them. Germline loops: CDR1 MNHEY, CDR2 SVGAGI. This CDR3 is built from 15 residues. The DNA for the CDR3 is TGTGCCAGCAGTTACTCGGGACACATGAACACTGAAGCTTTCTTT. Translating it yields CASSYSGHMNTEAFF.

Details on this clonotype: A much more abundant neighbour one base away suggests this may be a read error. V is TRBV10-1 and J is TRBJ1-1, with 7 bases matching TRBD1. The germline V gene has CDR1 WNHNN and CDR2 SYGVQD (reference sequence). The length of the CDR3 is 14 residues. The CDR3 DNA reads as TGCGACAGCAGTGAAGGAAGGGGGCTCGATGAAGCTTTCTTT. It codes for CDSSEGRGLDEAFF.

There are many counts of this clonotype. The V gene is TRBV27, the J gene TRBJ1-6; D remains ambiguous. CDR1 and CDR2 (germline): MNHEY, SMNVEV (reference sequence). CDR3 length: 14 residues. Trimming removed 2 bases at V and 7 bases at J, with 9 bases between. CDR3 DNA: TGTGCCAGCAGTTTAAGAAGGGTAAATTCACCCCTCCACTTT. Protein sequence: CASSLRRVNSPLHF.

This clonotype was seen at least ten times. V is TRBV6-1 and J is TRBJ2-3, with 8 positions matching TRBD2. The CDR3 covers 14 residues. V was clipped by 7 bases and J by 6 bases; unmatched bases: 9. Germline V gene data show CDR1 as MNHNS and CDR2 as SASEGT. This chain's CDR3 is CASTKAGAWDTQYF. CDR3 bases: TGTGCCAGCACCAAAGCGGGAGCTTGGGATACGCAGTATTTT.

On this clonotype: A read error may be the cause here, since a much bigger clone is one base away. The J gene is TRBJ2-2, the V gene TRBV30; 9 positions match TRBD1. CDR1 is GTSNPN and CDR2 is SVGIG in the germline V gene (reference sequence). The CDR3 is 14 residues long. CDR3 nucleotide sequence: TGTGTCGGTACGGGACAGGGTTGGACCGGGGAGCTGTTTTTT. This encodes CVGTGQGWTGELFF.

Details on this clonotype: A clone one base away is much larger, so this may be a read error. The chain combines TRBV5-6 with TRBJ1-6, with D perhaps TRBD1 (5 bases). The germline CDR1 and CDR2 sequences are SGHDT and YYEEEE. The CDR3 has 14 amino acids. Here the CDR3 DNA reads TGTGCCAGCAGCGCGACAAGGGGAAATTCACCCCACCACTTT. Translated, it gives CASSATRGNSPHHF.

The rearrangement uses TRBV9 and TRBJ1-4; 7 bases line up with TRBD1. After removal of 1 base from V and 4 bases from J, the junction contained 4 bases not matched to a gene. Looked up from germline, CDR1 is SGDLS and CDR2 is YYNGEE. The CDR3 length is 15 residues. Here the CDR3 reads CASSVRGQLNEKLFF. The CDR3 DNA reads as TGTGCCAGCAGCGTAAGGGGGCAGCTTAATGAAAAACTGTTTTTT.

The chain has TRBV20-1 and TRBJ2-1; D may correspond to TRBD1 or TRBD2 (5 bases each). The CDR3 length is 15 residues. V lost 2 bases to trimming and J lost 2 bases, with 13 bases between them. Germline CDR1 is DFQATT and CDR2 is SNEGSKA (reference sequence). As DNA, the CDR3 is TGCAGTGCTAGATGGGGGACCGTGGCCTACAATGAGCAGTTCTTC. Encoded protein: CSARWGTVAYNEQFF.

Turning to this clonotype: The final CDR3 position lacks the conserved phenylalanine or tryptophan, pointing to a likely read error. The V and J genes are TRBV6-5 and TRBJ2-2, with unresolved D. The CDR3 runs 15 residues. Germline V gives CDR1 MNHEY, CDR2 SVGAGI. The germline V and J ends were trimmed by 0 bases and 1 base, with 6 bases remaining between them. This CDR3 reads CASSYSSWNTGELFL. Written as DNA, the CDR3 is TGTGCCAGCAGTTACTCAAGTTGGAACACCGGGGAGCTGTTTCTT.

The rearrangement uses TRBV12-3 or TRBV12-4 and TRBJ2-3, with a possible D match to TRBD1 (5 bases). The CDR3 is 14 amino acids. V lost 7 bases to trimming and J lost 4 bases, with 15 bases between them. The CDR3, as DNA: TGTGCCAGCACTGGGGCTGGACGGCCAGATACGCAGTATTTT. Translated: CASTGAGRPDTQYF.

The chain couples TRBV7-9 to TRBJ2-3; tentative D call: TRBD1 (5 bases). The CDR3 length is 15 residues. V gave up 1 base and J gave up 2 bases, with 10 bases separating them. Looked up from germline, CDR1 is SEHNR and CDR2 is FQNEAQ (reference sequence). CDR3 nucleotides: TGTGCCAGCAGCTTAGGGCAGGGATACACAGATACGCAGTATTTT. This sequence encodes CASSLGQGYTDTQYF.

Worth noting for this clonotype: Mismatch with germline at one junction end may stem from a read error. CDR3 in DNA: TGTGCCAGCTCCCCACGCACAGATACGCAGTATTTT. Protein: CASSPRTDTQYF. This chain links TRBV18 with TRBJ2-3; D ambiguous. The CDR3 is made up of 12 amino acids. The V gene's germline CDR1 is KGHSH and CDR2 LQKENI.

About this clonotype: Just one base apart from a much larger clone, this may be a read error. V usage is TRBV7-2 and J usage is TRBJ1-2, with D possibly being TRBD1 (6 bases). The CDR3 spans 13 residues. Germline V gene data show CDR1 as SGHTA and CDR2 as FQGNSA. V was shortened by 2 bases and J by 5 bases, with 9 bases between the two germline ends. CDR3 DNA: TGTGCCAGCAGCTTATGGGGGGCATATGGCTACACCTTC. This sequence encodes CASSLWGAYGYTF. The variable domain in full, with the rest retrieved from reference TRBV7-2 and TRBJ1-2, is GAGVSQSPSNKVTEKGKDVELRCDPISGHTALYWYRQSLGQGLEFLIYFQGNSAPDKSGLPSDRFSAERTGGSVSTLTIQRTQQEDSAVYLCASSLWGAYGYTFGSGTRLTVV.

This clonotype was recorded many times. This rearrangement joins TRBV13 to TRBJ2-7; 9 bases align to TRBD1. Unmatched junction bases numbered 9, after V lost 4 bases and J lost 5 bases. CDR3 size: 15 residues. Germline V gives CDR1 PRHDT, CDR2 FYEKMQ (reference sequence). The DNA for the CDR3 is TGTGCCAGCAGCTACCTGGGACAGGGTTCCCACGAGCAGTACTTC. Translation gives CASSYLGQGSHEQYF. Complete variable domain (other parts from reference TRBV13 and TRBJ2-7): AAGVIQSPRHLIKEKRETATLKCYPIPRHDTVYWYQQGPGQDPQFLISFYEKMQSDKGSIPDRFSAQQFSDYHSELNMSSLELGDSALYFCASSYLGQGSHEQYFGPGTRLTVT.

With respect to this clonotype: This may stem from a read error, because a much larger clone lies one nucleotide away. This chain links TRBV6-2 or TRBV6-3 with TRBJ1-6; a weak D match, TRBD1 (5 bases). CDR3 length: 15 residues. Germline loops: CDR1 MNHEY, CDR2 SVGEGT. The CDR3 sequence is CACSPGGGFNSPLHF. The CDR3 nucleotides are TGTGCCTGCAGCCCCGGGGGGGGGTTTAATTCACCCCTCCACTTT.

J is TRBJ1-1 and V is TRBV6-1; 8 bases fit TRBD1. This CDR3 contains 15 residues. CDR1 and CDR2 from the germline V gene are MNHNS and SASEGT. Unmatched junction bases numbered 6, after V lost 6 bases and J lost 0 bases. CDR3 coding DNA: TGTGCCAGCAGACCTCCGACAGGGGTGAACACTGAAGCTTTCTTT. It translates to CASRPPTGVNTEAFF.